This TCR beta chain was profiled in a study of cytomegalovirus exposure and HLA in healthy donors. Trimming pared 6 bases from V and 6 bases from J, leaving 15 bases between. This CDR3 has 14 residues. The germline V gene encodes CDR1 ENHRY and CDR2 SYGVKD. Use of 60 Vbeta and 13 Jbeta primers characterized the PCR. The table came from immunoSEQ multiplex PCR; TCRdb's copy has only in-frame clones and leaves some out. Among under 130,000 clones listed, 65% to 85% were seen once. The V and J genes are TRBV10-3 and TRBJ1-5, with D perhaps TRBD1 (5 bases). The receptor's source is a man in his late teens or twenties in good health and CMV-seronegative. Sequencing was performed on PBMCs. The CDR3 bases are TGTGCCATCAGCTCGGGAGGGGTCGGTCAGCCCCAGCATTTT. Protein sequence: CAISSGGVGQPQHF.